The 23 T cell receptor beta chains listed next were all sequenced from one sample in a study of blood T cells in healthy people across ages. Through a sample-barcoded 5' primer and a J-beta primer mix, a second PCR was run for about 6 to 11 cycles. MiXCR, applied by TCRdb to the 5' RACE reads, yields one record per CDR3 protein. Of about 640,000 distinct CDR3 sequences in the sample, approximately 59% are singletons; the top ten hold around 37%. The source material was blood. The receptor set was obtained from a man aged 55 to 70 in good health.

This clonotype has more than one count but fewer than ten. J is TRBJ1-2 and V is TRBV7-2; 10 positions agree with TRBD1. Germline CDR1 and CDR2: SGHTA and FQGNSA. CDR3 length: 17 amino acids. The V and J ends lost 4 bases and 7 bases, in that order; junction bases with no gene match: 15. The CDR3 loop is CASSSDRGFIGEAGYTF. Here the CDR3 DNA reads TGTGCCAGCAGCTCGGACAGGGGGTTTATCGGAGAGGCTGGCTACACCTTC.

The chain uses TRBV12-3 or TRBV12-4 and TRBJ1-2, with 7 bases matching TRBD1. The CDR3 sequence is 15 residues long. V lost 3 bases to trimming and J lost 3 bases; unmatched junction nucleotides: 7. The CDR3 DNA is TGTGCCAGCAGTTTCCAAGGACAGGCGGACTATGGCTACACCTTC. Its protein product is CASSFQGQADYGYTF.

This rearrangement joins TRBV6-6 to TRBJ2-1; TRBD1 agrees at 7 bases. V was pared by 10 bases and J by 3 bases, with 9 bases of the junction left unmatched. From germline, CDR1 is MNHNY and CDR2 SVGAGI (reference sequence). The CDR3 consists of 14 residues. The CDR3 nucleotides read TGTGCCACCACGACAGGGAGTGTCTACAATGAGCAGTTCTTC. This translates into CATTTGSVYNEQFF.

The chain carries TRBV7-2 and TRBJ2-1, with TRBD2 matching 8 bases. Germline V gene lookup returns CDR1 SGHTA and CDR2 FQGNSA. V shed 1 base and J 10 bases; nucleotides not matched to a gene: 6. This CDR3 is 14 amino acids long. This CDR3 is CASSLGGGGREQFF. CDR3 nucleotides: TGTGCCAGCAGCTTAGGAGGCGGGGGGAGGGAGCAGTTCTTC.

The chain joins TRBV12-3 or TRBV12-4 to TRBJ2-1; 7 bases align to TRBD1. The length of the CDR3 is 15 residues. The V segment lost 7 bases and the J segment 4 bases; nucleotides outside the gene matches: 10. In DNA form, the CDR3 reads TGTGCCAGCACCCCGGGACAGTTAAGGTACAATGAGCAGTTCTTC. This sequence encodes CASTPGQLRYNEQFF.

The chain uses TRBV6-4 and TRBJ1-4; D is undetermined. Germline loops: CDR1 MRHNA, CDR2 SNTAGT. Trimming took 5 bases from V and 7 from J, leaving 11 bases between them. The CDR3 has 13 amino acids. The CDR3 DNA reads TGTGCCAGCAGTAGAGAGGAGAGTGAAAAACTGTTTTTT. Protein: CASSREESEKLFF.

The chain employs TRBV6-1 and TRBJ2-3, with D hard to call. Trimming cost V 7 bases and J 3 bases, with 14 bases left between them. The germline gives CDR1 MNHNS, CDR2 SASEGT. The CDR3 is 14 amino acids. CDR3: CASTRIGETDTQYF. The CDR3 DNA reads as TGTGCCAGCACCCGAATCGGAGAGACAGATACGCAGTATTTT.

The genes are TRBV29-1 and TRBJ2-1, with D perhaps TRBD1 (5 bases). The CDR3 runs 14 residues. In germline, CDR1 is SQVTM, CDR2 ANQGSEA. V lost 0 bases and J lost 5, with 11 bases in between. DNA of the CDR3: TGCAGCGTTGAAGAGGGGCGGCACAACAATGAGCAGTTCTTC. Translation gives CSVEEGRHNNEQFF.

This clonotype was found many times. The chain carries TRBV5-1 and TRBJ2-2, with D maybe TRBD1 (7 bases). Trimming stripped 4 bases from V and 5 bases from J, with 15 bases between. CDR1 is SGHRS and CDR2 is YFSETQ in the germline V gene. The CDR3 runs 15 residues. The DNA for the CDR3 is TGCGCCAGCAGCAACCCCGCAGGGGGGACCGGGGAGCTGTTTTTT. Encoded protein: CASSNPAGGTGELFF.

The J gene is TRBJ2-5, the V gene TRBV27, with a tentative D call TRBD1 (5 bases). Germline assignment: CDR1 MNHEY and CDR2 SMNVEV (reference sequence). Trimming left V 2 bases short and J 11 bases short, with 18 bases between. The CDR3 runs to 14 residues. The CDR3 is CASSLNRRTYGQYF. CDR3 nucleotides: TGTGCCAGCAGTTTAAACAGGAGAACCTACGGGCAGTACTTC.

The chain couples TRBV6-2 or TRBV6-3 to TRBJ1-2; D gene unclear. The germline CDR1 and CDR2 sequences are MNHEY and SVGEGT. This CDR3 is built from 10 residues. Trimming took off 9 bases at V and 7 bases at J, with 9 bases between the two ends. The CDR3: CASWAFGYTF. The CDR3 DNA is TGTGCCAGTTGGGCCTTTGGCTACACCTTC.

This clonotype was detected only a few times. The chain employs TRBV2 and TRBJ1-5; perhaps TRBD1 as D (5 bases). Germline CDR1 SNHLY, CDR2 FYNNEI. The CDR3 length is 14 residues. Trimming shortened V by 4 bases and J by 0 bases, and 7 bases separated the two germline ends. CDR3 amino acids: CASSAGYSNQPQHF. In DNA form, the CDR3 reads TGTGCCAGCAGTGCAGGGTATAGCAATCAGCCCCAGCATTTT.

The rearrangement joins TRBV29-1 to TRBJ2-1, with TRBD2 matching 7 bases. This CDR3 contains 12 residues. Germline CDR1 reads SQVTM; CDR2 reads ANQGSEA. V gave up 1 base and J gave up 8 bases; unmatched junction bases: 2. The CDR3 coding sequence is TGCAGCGTTGAAGGGGAGGGATATGAGCAGTTCTTC. This encodes CSVEGEGYEQFF.

This sequence joins TRBV12-3 or TRBV12-4 and TRBJ2-5, with TRBD1 as a possible D gene (6 bases). The length of the CDR3 is 14 residues. Trimming stripped 7 bases from V and 4 bases from J, with 16 bases between. The CDR3 DNA is TGTGCCAGCACCCCCAGGGGCGGAGGAGAGACCCAGTACTTC. Protein sequence: CASTPRGGGETQYF.

In this sample, this clonotype turned up a few times. The rearrangement uses TRBV5-1 and TRBJ2-6, with 13 bases aligning to TRBD2. In germline, CDR1 is SGHRS, CDR2 YFSETQ. The CDR3 runs to 18 residues. With V trimmed by 4 bases and J by 1 base, 5 bases remained unmatched. The CDR3, as DNA: TGCGCCAGCAGCCCGACTAGCGGGGGGTCATCTGGGGCCAACGTCCTGACTTTC. It translates to CASSPTSGGSSGANVLTF.

V gene TRBV9 combines with J gene TRBJ2-1, with D possibly TRBD2 on 6 matching bases. Gene TRBJ2-7 matches the end of the DNA better, so the J call may be wrong. Germline V gene data show CDR1 as SGDLS and CDR2 as YYNGEE. The CDR3 loop spans 15 amino acids. The CDR3 loop is CASSTRLGSYNEQYF. The CDR3 DNA reads as TGTGCCAGCAGCACCCGACTAGGCTCCTACAATGAGCAGTACTTC.

This chain joins TRBV14 and TRBJ2-7; D not certain. In germline, CDR1 is SGHDN, CDR2 FVKESK. The CDR3 covers 13 residues. Trimming cost V 1 base and J 6 bases, with 10 bases left between them. CDR3 sequence (DNA): TGTGCCAGCAGCCAAGTAAGAAGGCGCGAGCAGTACTTC. Amino acid sequence: CASSQVRRREQYF.

A note on this clonotype: Germline is not matched at one junction end, which may reflect a read error. The chain joins TRBV4-2 to TRBJ2-5; D is undetermined. This CDR3 has 14 residues. Germline loops: CDR1 LGHNA, CDR2 YNFKEQ. The CDR3, as DNA: TGTGCCAGCAGCGAAGAGGCCCAGCAAGAGACCCAGTACTTC. Translating gives CASSEEAQQETQYF.

J is TRBJ2-4 and V is TRBV6-1; D ambiguous. The closer fit of TRBJ2-7 to the DNA end suggests the J call may be wrong. Per germline, CDR1 MNHNS and CDR2 SASEGT. This CDR3 has 13 amino acids. The CDR3 protein is CASRRGTTYEQYF. CDR3 coding DNA: TGTGCCAGCAGGAGAGGCACCACCTACGAGCAGTACTTC.

The chain carries TRBV4-2 and TRBJ1-2, with D possibly TRBD1 on 5 matching bases. The CDR3 has 16 residues. Trimming pared 3 bases from V and 5 bases from J, leaving 19 bases between. Germline V CDR1 and CDR2: LGHNA, YNFKEQ. CDR3 in amino acids: CASSQKEGRRAYGYTF. The DNA for the CDR3 is TGTGCCAGCAGCCAGAAGGAGGGGAGACGGGCATATGGCTACACCTTC.

This clonotype came up many times. The chain links TRBV2 to TRBJ2-5, with D tentatively TRBD1 (5 bases). The CDR3 loop spans 13 amino acids. Trimming pared 5 bases from V and 5 bases from J, leaving 12 bases between. Germline values: CDR1 SNHLY, CDR2 FYNNEI. The CDR3 coding sequence is TGTGCCAGCAGTCTTTCCAGGGATGAGACCCAGTACTTC. Its protein product is CASSLSRDETQYF.

The chain is built from TRBV5-1 and TRBJ2-1, with D perhaps given as TRBD1 or TRBD2 (6 bases each). The germline gives CDR1 SGHRS, CDR2 YFSETQ. The CDR3 is 13 residues long. Trimming left V 0 bases short and J 6 bases short, with 7 bases between. For the CDR3, the DNA is TGCGCCAGCAGCTTGGAGGGGGGCAATGAGCAGTTCTTC. This translates into CASSLEGGNEQFF. The variable domain in full, with the rest retrieved from reference TRBV5-1 and TRBJ2-1, is KAGVTQTPRYLIKTRGQQVTLSCSPISGHRSVSWYQQTPGQGLQFLFEYFSETQRNKGNFPGRFSGRQFSNSRSEMNVSTLELGDSALYLCASSLEGGNEQFFGPGTRLTVL.

V is TRBV10-1 and J is TRBJ1-5; 9 nucleotides line up with TRBD1. CDR1 is WNHNN, CDR2 SYGVQD, per germline (reference sequence). The CDR3 runs 18 residues. Trimming cost V 6 bases and J 0 bases; bases outside gene matches: 12. CDR3 amino acids: CASRRPGQGNYSNQPQHF. Written as DNA, the CDR3 is TGCGCCAGCAGGAGACCGGGACAGGGAAATTATAGCAATCAGCCCCAGCATTTT.